A single sample is the source of the 2 T cell receptor beta chains below, sequenced in a study of blood T cell repertoires in COVID-19. TCRdb's table, derived via immunoSEQ multiplex PCR, lists solely in-frame clones and lacks some. The sample lists tens of thousands of clones; 83% were seen once. Sequenced: peripheral blood. Receptor source: a man in his fifties with active COVID-19.

This chain joins TRBV6-5 and TRBJ2-3; D not certain. Per germline, CDR1 MNHEY and CDR2 SVGAGI. The CDR3 totals 14 residues. V was cut by 6 bases and J by 0 bases, with 10 bases left in between. The CDR3 region is CASSRRSSTDTQYF. CDR3 in DNA: TGTGCCAGCAGCCGTAGAAGCAGCACAGATACGCAGTATTTT.

V is TRBV5-1 and J is TRBJ1-2, with 10 bases aligning to TRBD1. CDR3 length equals 16 residues. J lost 6 bases, V lost 4 bases, and 12 bases had no gene match. In germline, CDR1 is SGHRS, CDR2 YFSETQ. In nucleotides, the CDR3 is TGCGCCAGCAGCGACGCTGACAGGGGGCAATCGGATGGCTACACCTTC. Translating it yields CASSDADRGQSDGYTF.